This is a list of T cell receptor beta chains from one sample in a study of PD-1 blockade in mismatch repair-deficient tumors. Data came from immunoSEQ multiplex PCR; TCRdb stores just in-frame clones and leaves some out. The sample yields 120,000 or so clones, about 88% seen once. The sample here was peripheral blood, taken 44 weeks after starting pembrolizumab. These receptors all stem from an adult with mismatch repair-deficient cancer. Each CDR3 is given with its conserved first and last residue. Fields, in order: D gene, J gene, CDR3 length, V gene, clone size, CDR3 protein, CDR3 DNA. A D gene is named only where the DNA matches it firmly. Some rows mark clone size as missing; the rest say once, few, many or name a class of expanded clone.

d_call: NA
j_call: TRBJ1-1
cdr3_length: 17
v_call: TRBV12-5
clone_size: NA
cdr3_aa: CASGLVMVKGVDTEAFF
cdr3_nt: TGTGCTAGTGGTTTGGTAATGGTCAAGGGGGTGGACACTGAAGCTTTCTTT

d_call: TRBD2
j_call: TRBJ2-1
cdr3_length: 18
v_call: TRBV14
clone_size: NA
cdr3_aa: CASSEWPGGADSYNEQFF
cdr3_nt: TGTGCCAGCAGCGAATGGCCCGGGGGGGCGGACTCCTACAATGAGCAGTTCTTC

d_call: TRBD1
j_call: TRBJ1-5
cdr3_length: 18
v_call: TRBV19
clone_size: NA
cdr3_aa: CASSTLRTGGLSNQPQHF
cdr3_nt: TGTGCCAGTAGTACACTGAGGACAGGGGGCTTGAGCAATCAGCCCCAGCATTTT

d_call: NA
j_call: TRBJ2-2
cdr3_length: 16
v_call: TRBV6-5
clone_size: once
cdr3_aa: CASSYTGGDNTGELFF
cdr3_nt: TGTGCCAGCAGTTACACTGGGGGCGATAACACCGGGGAGCTGTTTTTT

d_call: TRBD1
j_call: TRBJ2-3
cdr3_length: 15
v_call: TRBV6-5
clone_size: NA
cdr3_aa: CATTNRGKGSDTQYF
cdr3_nt: TGTGCCACCACCAACAGGGGAAAGGGTTCAGATACGCAGTATTTT

d_call: NA
j_call: TRBJ1-3
cdr3_length: 17
v_call: TRBV10-3
clone_size: NA
cdr3_aa: CAISGLGGRNSGNTIYF
cdr3_nt: TGTGCCATCAGTGGATTGGGGGGCAGAAACTCTGGAAACACCATATATTTT

d_call: NA
j_call: TRBJ2-4
cdr3_length: 15
v_call: TRBV27
clone_size: NA
cdr3_aa: CASSLAHTGYDIQYF
cdr3_nt: TGTGCCAGCAGTCTGGCTCATACGGGATACGACATTCAGTACTTC

d_call: NA
j_call: TRBJ2-1
cdr3_length: 14
v_call: TRBV7-2
clone_size: NA
cdr3_aa: CASSLASREDEQFF
cdr3_nt: TGTGCCAGCAGCTTAGCGAGCAGGGAGGATGAGCAGTTCTTC

d_call: NA
j_call: TRBJ2-7
cdr3_length: 14
v_call: TRBV30
clone_size: NA
cdr3_aa: CAWSAQEGAYEQYF
cdr3_nt: TGTGCCTGGAGTGCTCAGGAAGGAGCCTACGAGCAGTACTTC

d_call: TRBD2
j_call: TRBJ2-1
cdr3_length: 17
v_call: TRBV11-3
clone_size: once
cdr3_aa: CASSLNLGTSGITEQFF
cdr3_nt: TGTGCCAGCAGCTTAAACTTAGGGACTAGCGGGATTACCGAGCAGTTCTTC

d_call: NA
j_call: TRBJ2-1
cdr3_length: 15
v_call: TRBV5-1
clone_size: NA
cdr3_aa: CASSLGPIGVREQFF
cdr3_nt: TGCGCCAGCAGCTTGGGCCCGATCGGAGTGCGTGAGCAGTTCTTC

d_call: NA
j_call: TRBJ1-1
cdr3_length: 15
v_call: TRBV28
clone_size: few
cdr3_aa: CASSSPSGGHTEAFF
cdr3_nt: TGTGCCAGCAGTTCCCCCTCGGGGGGCCACACTGAAGCTTTCTTT

d_call: TRBD2
j_call: TRBJ2-7
cdr3_length: 15
v_call: TRBV5-1
clone_size: NA
cdr3_aa: CASSLEEGGGYEQYF
cdr3_nt: TGCGCCAGCAGCTTGGAGGAAGGCGGGGGATACGAGCAGTACTTC

d_call: NA
j_call: TRBJ1-5
cdr3_length: 13
v_call: TRBV27
clone_size: NA
cdr3_aa: CASSLSGGQPQHF
cdr3_nt: TGTGCCAGCAGTTTATCAGGGGGTCAGCCCCAGCATTTT

d_call: TRBD1
j_call: TRBJ2-7
cdr3_length: 13
v_call: TRBV7-2
clone_size: NA
cdr3_aa: CASRGTGRAEQYF
cdr3_nt: TGTGCCAGCAGAGGGACAGGGAGGGCCGAGCAGTACTTC

d_call: NA
j_call: TRBJ1-2
cdr3_length: 17
v_call: TRBV9
clone_size: NA
cdr3_aa: CASSPQGGTPPLYGYTF
cdr3_nt: TGTGCCAGCAGCCCCCAGGGTGGGACACCACCCCTCTATGGCTACACCTTC

d_call: TRBD2
j_call: TRBJ2-7
cdr3_length: 16
v_call: TRBV28
clone_size: NA
cdr3_aa: CASSLLGLAGPYEQYF
cdr3_nt: TGTGCCAGCAGTTTATTGGGACTAGCGGGACCCTACGAGCAGTACTTC

d_call: NA
j_call: TRBJ1-3
cdr3_length: 16
v_call: TRBV18
clone_size: NA
cdr3_aa: CASSPPGRNSGNTIYF
cdr3_nt: TGTGCCAGCTCACCACCCGGACGGAACTCTGGAAACACCATATATTTT

d_call: TRBD1
j_call: TRBJ1-2
cdr3_length: 15
v_call: TRBV4-1
clone_size: NA
cdr3_aa: CASSQKPTGGDGYTF
cdr3_nt: TGCGCCAGCAGCCAAAAACCTACAGGGGGCGATGGCTACACCTTC

d_call: NA
j_call: TRBJ1-5
cdr3_length: 13
v_call: TRBV11-2
clone_size: NA
cdr3_aa: CASSYDRGQPQHF
cdr3_nt: TGTGCCAGCAGCTACGACAGAGGTCAGCCCCAGCATTTT

d_call: NA
j_call: TRBJ1-2
cdr3_length: 17
v_call: TRBV5-1
clone_size: NA
cdr3_aa: CASSLYLATTSSYGYTF
cdr3_nt: TGCGCCAGCAGCTTGTACCTTGCCACCACCTCCTCCTATGGCTACACCTTC

d_call: TRBD2
j_call: TRBJ2-7
cdr3_length: 16
v_call: TRBV5-1
clone_size: NA
cdr3_aa: CASSQRLAGGGGEQYF
cdr3_nt: TGCGCCAGCAGCCAACGGCTAGCGGGAGGAGGCGGCGAGCAGTACTTC

d_call: TRBD2
j_call: TRBJ2-1
cdr3_length: 16
v_call: TRBV5-4
clone_size: once
cdr3_aa: CASSPRTSGVYNEQFF
cdr3_nt: TGTGCCAGCAGCCCCCGGACTAGCGGAGTGTACAATGAGCAGTTCTTC

d_call: TRBD1
j_call: TRBJ2-7
cdr3_length: 14
v_call: TRBV27
clone_size: NA
cdr3_aa: CASQPGQGPYEQYF
cdr3_nt: TGTGCCAGCCAACCGGGACAGGGCCCCTACGAGCAGTACTTC

d_call: NA
j_call: TRBJ2-7
cdr3_length: 15
v_call: TRBV5-6
clone_size: NA
cdr3_aa: CASSLAALSSYEQYF
cdr3_nt: TGTGCCAGCAGCTTGGCGGCGCTTAGCTCCTACGAGCAGTACTTC

d_call: TRBD2
j_call: TRBJ2-1
cdr3_length: 17
v_call: TRBV7-9
clone_size: few
cdr3_aa: CASSPAASGRRVGEQFF
cdr3_nt: TGTGCCAGCAGCCCCGCGGCCAGCGGGAGGAGGGTAGGTGAGCAGTTCTTC

d_call: NA
j_call: TRBJ2-1
cdr3_length: 17
v_call: TRBV28
clone_size: NA
cdr3_aa: CASSFRTPGLMNNEQFF
cdr3_nt: TGTGCCAGCAGTTTTCGTACCCCGGGACTTATGAACAATGAGCAGTTCTTC

d_call: NA
j_call: TRBJ2-3
cdr3_length: 16
v_call: TRBV18
clone_size: NA
cdr3_aa: CASSPPGSWGTDTQYF
cdr3_nt: TGTGCCAGCTCACCACCGGGGAGTTGGGGCACAGATACGCAGTATTTT

d_call: TRBD2
j_call: TRBJ2-7
cdr3_length: 16
v_call: TRBV11-2
clone_size: NA
cdr3_aa: CASSSPGLAGDYEQYF
cdr3_nt: TGTGCCAGCAGCTCTCCGGGACTAGCGGGAGACTACGAGCAGTACTTC

d_call: NA
j_call: TRBJ2-3
cdr3_length: 16
v_call: TRBV7-9
clone_size: NA
cdr3_aa: CASSLGQDVLEDTQYF
cdr3_nt: TGTGCCAGCAGCTTAGGACAGGACGTCCTCGAAGATACGCAGTATTTT

d_call: NA
j_call: TRBJ1-4
cdr3_length: 16
v_call: TRBV7-2
clone_size: once
cdr3_aa: CASTPRRYSTNEKLFF
cdr3_nt: TGTGCCAGCACCCCGAGGAGGTACTCAACTAATGAAAAACTGTTTTTT

d_call: TRBD1
j_call: TRBJ2-7
cdr3_length: 14
v_call: TRBV11-2
clone_size: NA
cdr3_aa: CASSLALQGAEQYF
cdr3_nt: TGTGCCAGCAGCTTAGCCCTCCAGGGGGCTGAGCAGTACTTC

d_call: NA
j_call: TRBJ2-2
cdr3_length: 13
v_call: TRBV11-2
clone_size: NA
cdr3_aa: CASSSDRTGELFF
cdr3_nt: TGTGCCAGCAGCTCAGACAGAACCGGGGAGCTGTTTTTT

d_call: NA
j_call: TRBJ2-2
cdr3_length: 13
v_call: TRBV6-4
clone_size: few
cdr3_aa: CASSGDNTGELFF
cdr3_nt: TGTGCCAGCAGTGGGGACAACACCGGGGAGCTGTTTTTT

d_call: TRBD2
j_call: TRBJ2-7
cdr3_length: 17
v_call: TRBV11-2
clone_size: NA
cdr3_aa: CASSQGLAGVNRYEQYF
cdr3_nt: TGTGCCAGCAGTCAGGGACTAGCGGGAGTTAATCGGTACGAGCAGTACTTC

d_call: TRBD1
j_call: TRBJ1-1
cdr3_length: 11
v_call: TRBV28
clone_size: NA
cdr3_aa: CASSWDREAFF
cdr3_nt: TGTGCCAGCAGTTGGGACAGAGAAGCTTTCTTT

d_call: NA
j_call: TRBJ1-1
cdr3_length: 13
v_call: TRBV5-1
clone_size: once
cdr3_aa: CASSSRTNTEAFF
cdr3_nt: TGCGCCAGCAGCTCGCGGACGAACACTGAAGCTTTCTTT